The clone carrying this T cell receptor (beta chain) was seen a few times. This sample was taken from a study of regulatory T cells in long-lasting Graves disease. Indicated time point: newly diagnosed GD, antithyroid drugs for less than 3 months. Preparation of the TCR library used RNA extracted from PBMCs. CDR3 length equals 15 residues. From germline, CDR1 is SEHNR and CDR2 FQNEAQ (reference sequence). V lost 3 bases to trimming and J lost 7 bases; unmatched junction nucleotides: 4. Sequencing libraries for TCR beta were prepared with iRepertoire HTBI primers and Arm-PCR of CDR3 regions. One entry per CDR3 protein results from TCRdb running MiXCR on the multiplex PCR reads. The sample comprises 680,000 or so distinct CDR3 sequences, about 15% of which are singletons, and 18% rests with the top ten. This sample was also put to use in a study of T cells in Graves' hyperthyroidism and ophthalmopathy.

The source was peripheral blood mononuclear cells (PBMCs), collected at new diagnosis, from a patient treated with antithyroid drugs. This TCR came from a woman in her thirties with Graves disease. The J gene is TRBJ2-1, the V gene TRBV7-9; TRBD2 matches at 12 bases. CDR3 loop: CASSFGLAGKNEQFF. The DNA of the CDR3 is TGTGCCAGCAGCTTCGGACTAGCGGGAAAGAATGAGCAGTTCTTC. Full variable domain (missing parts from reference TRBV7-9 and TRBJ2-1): DTGVSQNPRHKITKRGQNVTFRCDPISEHNRLYWYRQTLGQGPEFLTYFQNEAQLEKSRLLSDRFSAERPKGSFSTLEIQRTEQGDSAMYLCASSFGLAGKNEQFFGPGTRLTVL.